The clone carrying this T cell receptor beta chain was recorded once. The data were taken from a study of technical replicates of blood from a few donors. This CDR3 is 15 amino acids long. The V and J ends lost 4 bases and 3 bases respectively, with 13 bases between them. CDR1 is MNHGY, CDR2 SVAAGI, per germline. Repertoires were generated with immunoSEQ multiplex PCR, while TCRdb's copy carries only in-frame clones and drops some. The sample carries about 66,000 clones, around 97% recorded once. V gene TRBV6-9 combines with J gene TRBJ1-3, with D maybe TRBD1 (5 bases). The clonotype was recovered from a human donor in good health. Sequenced input: T cells isolated from PBMCs. CDR3: CASSSPRQIGNTIYF. For the CDR3, the DNA is TGTGCCAGCAGTTCACCCCGACAGATTGGAAACACCATATATTTT.